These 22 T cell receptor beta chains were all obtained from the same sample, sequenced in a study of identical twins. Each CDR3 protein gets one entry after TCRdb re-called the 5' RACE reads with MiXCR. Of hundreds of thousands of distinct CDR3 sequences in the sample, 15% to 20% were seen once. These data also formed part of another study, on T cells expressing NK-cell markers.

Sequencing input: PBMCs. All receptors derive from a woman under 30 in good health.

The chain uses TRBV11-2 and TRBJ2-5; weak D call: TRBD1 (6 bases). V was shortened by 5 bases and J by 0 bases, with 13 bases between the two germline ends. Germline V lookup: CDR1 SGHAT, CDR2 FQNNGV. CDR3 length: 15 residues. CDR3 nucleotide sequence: TGTGCCAGCAGCACAGGGACATCGTACCAAGAGACCCAGTACTTC. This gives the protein CASSTGTSYQETQYF.

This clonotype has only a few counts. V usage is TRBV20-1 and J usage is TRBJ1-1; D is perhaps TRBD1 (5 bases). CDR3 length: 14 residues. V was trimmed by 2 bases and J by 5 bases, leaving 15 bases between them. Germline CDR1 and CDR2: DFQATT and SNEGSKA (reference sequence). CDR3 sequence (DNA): TGCAGTGCTAGACCCGGTATGGGGGGGACTGAAGCTTTCTTT. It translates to CSARPGMGGTEAFF.

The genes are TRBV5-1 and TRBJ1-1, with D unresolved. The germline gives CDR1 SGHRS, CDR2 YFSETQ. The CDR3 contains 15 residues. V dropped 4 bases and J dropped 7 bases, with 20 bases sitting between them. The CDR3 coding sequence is TGCGCCAGCAGCACCCTGAGTGATATTGACGGTGAAGCTTTCTTT. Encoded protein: CASSTLSDIDGEAFF. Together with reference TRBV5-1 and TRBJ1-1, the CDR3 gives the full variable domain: KAGVTQTPRYLIKTRGQQVTLSCSPISGHRSVSWYQQTPGQGLQFLFEYFSETQRNKGNFPGRFSGRQFSNSRSEMNVSTLELGDSALYLCASSTLSDIDGEAFFGQGTRLTVV.

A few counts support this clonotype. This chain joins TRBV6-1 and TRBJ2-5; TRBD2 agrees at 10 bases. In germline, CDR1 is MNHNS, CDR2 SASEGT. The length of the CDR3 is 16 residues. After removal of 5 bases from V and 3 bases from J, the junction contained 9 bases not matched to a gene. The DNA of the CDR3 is TGTGCCAGCAGTACCACAGCAGCGGGAGGGGAAGAGACCCAGTACTTC. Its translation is CASSTTAAGGEETQYF.

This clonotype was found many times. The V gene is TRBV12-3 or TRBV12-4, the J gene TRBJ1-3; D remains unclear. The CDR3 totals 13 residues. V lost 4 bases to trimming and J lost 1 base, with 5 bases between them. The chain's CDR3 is CASSWGSGNTIYF. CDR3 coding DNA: TGTGCCAGCAGTTGGGGATCTGGAAACACCATATATTTT.

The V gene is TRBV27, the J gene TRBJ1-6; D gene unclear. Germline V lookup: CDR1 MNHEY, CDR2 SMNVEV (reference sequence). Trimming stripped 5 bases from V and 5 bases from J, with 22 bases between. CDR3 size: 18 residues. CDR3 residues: CASSPIARPRGDNSPLHF. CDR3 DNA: TGTGCCAGCAGTCCGATAGCCAGGCCCCGTGGTGATAATTCACCCCTCCACTTT.

CDR3 region: CASSKSNPEQYF. Written as DNA, the CDR3 is TGTGCCAGCAGCAAGAGCAATCCCGAGCAGTACTTC. This rearrangement joins TRBV7-9 to TRBJ2-7; D ambiguous. Trimming took 5 bases from V and 6 from J, leaving 11 bases between them. Germline V gene data show CDR1 as SEHNR and CDR2 as FQNEAQ (reference sequence). CDR3 length: 12 residues.

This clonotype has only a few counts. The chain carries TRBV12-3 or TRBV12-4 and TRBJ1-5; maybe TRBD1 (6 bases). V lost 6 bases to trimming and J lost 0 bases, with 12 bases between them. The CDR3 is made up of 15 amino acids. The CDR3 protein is CASRSQGSSNQPQHF. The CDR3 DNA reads TGTGCCAGCAGATCTCAGGGGTCTAGCAATCAGCCCCAGCATTTT.

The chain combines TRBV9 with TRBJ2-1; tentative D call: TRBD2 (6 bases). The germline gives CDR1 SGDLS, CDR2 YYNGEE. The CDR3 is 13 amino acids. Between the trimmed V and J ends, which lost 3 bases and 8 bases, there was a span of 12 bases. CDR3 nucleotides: TGTGCCAGCAGCGGCGGGACTTTCTATGAGCAGTTCTTC. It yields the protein CASSGGTFYEQFF. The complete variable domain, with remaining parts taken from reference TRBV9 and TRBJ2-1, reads DSGVTQTPKHLITATGQRVTLRCSPRSGDLSVYWYQQSLDQGLQFLIQYYNGEERAKGNILERFSAQQFPDLHSELNLSSLELGDSALYFCASSGGTFYEQFFGPGTRLTVL.

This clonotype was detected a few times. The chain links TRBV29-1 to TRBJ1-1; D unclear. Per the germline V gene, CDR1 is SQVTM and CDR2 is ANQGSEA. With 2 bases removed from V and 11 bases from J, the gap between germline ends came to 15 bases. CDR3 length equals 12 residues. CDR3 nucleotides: TGCAGCGTTGAATTAATTGTCTTCGAGGCTTTCTTT. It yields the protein CSVELIVFEAFF.

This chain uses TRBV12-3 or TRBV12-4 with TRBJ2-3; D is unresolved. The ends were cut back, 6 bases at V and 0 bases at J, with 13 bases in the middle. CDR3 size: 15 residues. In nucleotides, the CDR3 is TGTGCCAGCAGCAAGTCGTCCCAGAGCACAGATACGCAGTATTTT. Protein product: CASSKSSQSTDTQYF.

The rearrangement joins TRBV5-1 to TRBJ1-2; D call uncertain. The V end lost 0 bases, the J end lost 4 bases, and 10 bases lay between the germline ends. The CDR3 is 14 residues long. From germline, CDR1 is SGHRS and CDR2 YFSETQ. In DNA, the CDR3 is TGCGCCAGCAGCTTGGGGACCGAGCCCTATGGCTACACCTTC. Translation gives CASSLGTEPYGYTF. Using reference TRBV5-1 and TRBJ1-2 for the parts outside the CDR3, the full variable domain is KAGVTQTPRYLIKTRGQQVTLSCSPISGHRSVSWYQQTPGQGLQFLFEYFSETQRNKGNFPGRFSGRQFSNSRSEMNVSTLELGDSALYLCASSLGTEPYGYTFGSGTRLTVV.

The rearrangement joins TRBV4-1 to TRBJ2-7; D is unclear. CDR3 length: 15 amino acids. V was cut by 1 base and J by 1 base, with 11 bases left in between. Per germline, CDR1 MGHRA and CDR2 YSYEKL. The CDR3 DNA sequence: TGCGCCAGCAGCCAAGGCCAGGCCAAATCCTACGAGCAGTACTTC. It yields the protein CASSQGQAKSYEQYF.

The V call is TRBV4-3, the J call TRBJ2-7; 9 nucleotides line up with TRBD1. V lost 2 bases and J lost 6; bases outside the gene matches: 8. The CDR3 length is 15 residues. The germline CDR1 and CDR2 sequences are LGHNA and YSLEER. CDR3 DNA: TGCGCCAGCAGCCAACGACGACAGGGGGATAGCGAGCAGTACTTC. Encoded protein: CASSQRRQGDSEQYF.

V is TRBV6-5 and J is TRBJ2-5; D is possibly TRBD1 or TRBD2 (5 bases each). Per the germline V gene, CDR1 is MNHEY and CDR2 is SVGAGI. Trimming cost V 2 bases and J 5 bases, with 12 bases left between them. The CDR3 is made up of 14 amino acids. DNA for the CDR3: TGTGCCAGCAGTTACGTGAGGGGCGGCGAGACCCAGTACTTC. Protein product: CASSYVRGGETQYF.

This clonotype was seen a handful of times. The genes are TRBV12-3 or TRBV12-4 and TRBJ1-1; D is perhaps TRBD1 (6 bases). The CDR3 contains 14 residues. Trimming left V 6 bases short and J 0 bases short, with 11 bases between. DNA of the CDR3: TGTGCCAGCAGGGAAGGGGGTTTGAACACTGAAGCTTTCTTT. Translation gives CASREGGLNTEAFF.

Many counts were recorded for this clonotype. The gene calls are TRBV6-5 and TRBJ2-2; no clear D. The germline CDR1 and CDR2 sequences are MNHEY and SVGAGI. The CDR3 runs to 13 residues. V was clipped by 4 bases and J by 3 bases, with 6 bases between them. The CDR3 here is CASSFTDTGELFF. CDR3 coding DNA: TGTGCCAGCAGTTTTACCGACACCGGGGAGCTGTTTTTT.

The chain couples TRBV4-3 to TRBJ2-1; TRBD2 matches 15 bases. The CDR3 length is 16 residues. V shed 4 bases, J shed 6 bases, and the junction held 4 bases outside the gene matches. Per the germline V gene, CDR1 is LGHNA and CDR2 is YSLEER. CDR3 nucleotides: TGCGCCAGCAGCCGGGGACTAGCGGGAGGAATCAATGAGCAGTTCTTC. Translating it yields CASSRGLAGGINEQFF.

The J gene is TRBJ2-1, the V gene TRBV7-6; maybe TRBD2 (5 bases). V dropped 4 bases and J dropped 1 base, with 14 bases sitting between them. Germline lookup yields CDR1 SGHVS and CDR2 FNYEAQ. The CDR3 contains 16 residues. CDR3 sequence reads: CASSSLLVTSYNEQFF. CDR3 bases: TGTGCCAGCAGCTCATTACTAGTGACGTCCTACAATGAGCAGTTCTTC. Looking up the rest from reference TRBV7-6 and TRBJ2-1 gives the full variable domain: GAGVSQSPRYKVTKRGQDVALRCDPISGHVSLYWYRQALGQGPEFLTYFNYEAQQDKSGLPNDRFSAERPEGSISTLTIQRTEQRDSAMYRCASSSLLVTSYNEQFFGPGTRLTVL.

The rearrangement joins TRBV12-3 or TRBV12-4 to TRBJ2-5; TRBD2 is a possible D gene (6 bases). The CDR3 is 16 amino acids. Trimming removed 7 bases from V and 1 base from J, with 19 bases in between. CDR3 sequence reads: CASTLRGSPAQETQYF. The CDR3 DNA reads TGTGCCAGCACCCTGCGGGGCAGTCCAGCCCAAGAGACCCAGTACTTC.

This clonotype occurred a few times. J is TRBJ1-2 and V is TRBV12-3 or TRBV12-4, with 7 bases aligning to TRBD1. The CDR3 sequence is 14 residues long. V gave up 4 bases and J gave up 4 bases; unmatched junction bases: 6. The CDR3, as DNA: TGTGCCAGCAGTTCCGGGGACAGCTCCTATGGCTACACCTTC. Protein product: CASSSGDSSYGYTF.

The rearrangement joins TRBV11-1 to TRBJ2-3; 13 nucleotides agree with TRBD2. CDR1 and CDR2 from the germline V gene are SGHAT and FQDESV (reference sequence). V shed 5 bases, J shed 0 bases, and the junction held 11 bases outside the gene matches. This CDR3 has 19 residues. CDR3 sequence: CASSGGLAGEVTSTDTQYF. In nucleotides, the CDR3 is TGTGCCAGCAGCGGTGGACTAGCGGGAGAGGTAACTAGCACAGATACGCAGTATTTT.